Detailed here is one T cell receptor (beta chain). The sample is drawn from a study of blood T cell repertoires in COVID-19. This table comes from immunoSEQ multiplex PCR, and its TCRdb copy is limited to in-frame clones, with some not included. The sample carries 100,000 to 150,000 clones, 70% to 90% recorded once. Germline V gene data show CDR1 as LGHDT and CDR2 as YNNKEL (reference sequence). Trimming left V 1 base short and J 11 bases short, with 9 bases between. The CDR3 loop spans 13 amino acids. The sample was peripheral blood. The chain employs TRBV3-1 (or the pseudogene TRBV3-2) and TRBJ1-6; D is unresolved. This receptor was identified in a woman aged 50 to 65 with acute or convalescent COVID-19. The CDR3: CASSQGQKPPLHF. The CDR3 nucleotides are TGTGCCAGCAGCCAAGGCCAGAAACCACCCCTCCACTTT.